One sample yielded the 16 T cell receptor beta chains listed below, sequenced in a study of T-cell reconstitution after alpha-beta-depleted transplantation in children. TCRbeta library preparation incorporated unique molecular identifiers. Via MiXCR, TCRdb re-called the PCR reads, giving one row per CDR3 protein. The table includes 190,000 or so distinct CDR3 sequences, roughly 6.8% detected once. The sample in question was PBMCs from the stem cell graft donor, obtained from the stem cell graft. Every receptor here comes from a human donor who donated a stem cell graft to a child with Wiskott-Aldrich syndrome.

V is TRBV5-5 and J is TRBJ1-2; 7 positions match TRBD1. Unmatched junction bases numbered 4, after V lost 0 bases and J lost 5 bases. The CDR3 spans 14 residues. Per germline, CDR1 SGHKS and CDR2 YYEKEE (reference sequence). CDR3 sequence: CASSLGQGRYGYTF. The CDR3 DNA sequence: TGTGCCAGCAGCTTGGGACAGGGAAGGTATGGCTACACCTTC.

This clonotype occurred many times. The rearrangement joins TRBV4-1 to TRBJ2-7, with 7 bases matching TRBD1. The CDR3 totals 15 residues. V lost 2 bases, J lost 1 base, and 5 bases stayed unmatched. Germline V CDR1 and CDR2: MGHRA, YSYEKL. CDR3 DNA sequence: TGCGCCAGCAGCCAAACCAGGGACAGATCCTACGAGCAGTACTTC. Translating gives CASSQTRDRSYEQYF.

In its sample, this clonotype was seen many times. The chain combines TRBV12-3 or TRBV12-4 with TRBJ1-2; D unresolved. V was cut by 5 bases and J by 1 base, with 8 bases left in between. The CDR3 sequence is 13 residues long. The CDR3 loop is CASSETINYGYTF. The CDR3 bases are TGTGCCAGCAGTGAGACAATTAACTATGGCTACACCTTC.

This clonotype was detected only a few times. This chain's CDR3 is CASSPRAQKGREQYF. CDR3 nucleotide sequence: TGTGCCAGCAGCCCAAGGGCCCAAAAGGGCCGGGAGCAGTACTTC. The genes are TRBV7-9 and TRBJ2-7; D is unresolved. V was pared by 5 bases and J by 7 bases, with 21 bases between. Germline CDR1 is SEHNR and CDR2 is FQNEAQ (reference sequence). This CDR3 comprises 15 residues.

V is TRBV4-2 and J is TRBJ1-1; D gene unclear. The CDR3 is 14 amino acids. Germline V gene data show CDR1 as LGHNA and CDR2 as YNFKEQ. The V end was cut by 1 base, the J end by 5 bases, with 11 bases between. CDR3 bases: TGTGCCAGCAGCCAAGGAAGTCTGGGGACTGAAGCTTTCTTT. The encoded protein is CASSQGSLGTEAFF.

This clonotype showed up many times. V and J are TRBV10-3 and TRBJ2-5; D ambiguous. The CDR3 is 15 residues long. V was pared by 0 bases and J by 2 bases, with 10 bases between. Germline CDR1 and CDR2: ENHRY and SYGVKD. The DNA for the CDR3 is TGTGCCATCAGTGAGTCCAAGGGAAAACAAGAGACCCAGTACTTC. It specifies CAISESKGKQETQYF.

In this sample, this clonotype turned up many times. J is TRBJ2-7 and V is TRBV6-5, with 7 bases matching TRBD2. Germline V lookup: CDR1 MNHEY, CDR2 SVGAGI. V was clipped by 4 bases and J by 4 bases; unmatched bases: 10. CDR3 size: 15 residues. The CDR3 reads CASSSHGTTQYEQYF. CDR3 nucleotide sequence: TGTGCCAGCAGTTCTCACGGGACTACACAATACGAGCAGTACTTC.

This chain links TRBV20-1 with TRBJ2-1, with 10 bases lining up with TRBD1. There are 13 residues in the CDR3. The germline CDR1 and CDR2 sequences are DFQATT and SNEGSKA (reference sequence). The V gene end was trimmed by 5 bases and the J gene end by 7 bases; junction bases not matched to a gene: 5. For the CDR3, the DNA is TGCAGTGCTCGGGACAGGGGATGGAATGAGCAGTTCTTC. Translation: CSARDRGWNEQFF.

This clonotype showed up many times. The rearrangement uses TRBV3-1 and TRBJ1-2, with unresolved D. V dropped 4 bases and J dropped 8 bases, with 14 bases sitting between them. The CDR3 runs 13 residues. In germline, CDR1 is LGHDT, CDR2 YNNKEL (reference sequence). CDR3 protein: CASSPTVFSGYTF. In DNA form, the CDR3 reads TGTGCCAGCAGCCCCACAGTTTTCAGCGGCTACACCTTC.

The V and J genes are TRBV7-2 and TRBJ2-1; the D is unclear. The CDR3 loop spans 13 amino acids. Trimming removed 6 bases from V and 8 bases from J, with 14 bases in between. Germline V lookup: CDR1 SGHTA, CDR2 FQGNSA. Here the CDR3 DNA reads TGTGCCAGCAGTCTTTTCCTGCCAGATGAGCAGTTCTTC. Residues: CASSLFLPDEQFF.

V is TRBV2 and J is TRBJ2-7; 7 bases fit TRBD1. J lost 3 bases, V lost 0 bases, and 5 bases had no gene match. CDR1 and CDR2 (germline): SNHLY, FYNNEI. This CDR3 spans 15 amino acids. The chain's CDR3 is CASSEAPRGNYEQYF. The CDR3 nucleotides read TGTGCCAGCAGTGAAGCGCCCAGGGGGAACTACGAGCAGTACTTC. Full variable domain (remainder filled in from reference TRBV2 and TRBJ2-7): EPEVTQTPSHQVTQMGQEVILRCVPISNHLYFYWYRQILGQKVEFLVSFYNNEISEKSEIFDDQFSVERPDGSNFTLKIRSTKLEDSAMYFCASSEAPRGNYEQYFGPGTRLTVT.

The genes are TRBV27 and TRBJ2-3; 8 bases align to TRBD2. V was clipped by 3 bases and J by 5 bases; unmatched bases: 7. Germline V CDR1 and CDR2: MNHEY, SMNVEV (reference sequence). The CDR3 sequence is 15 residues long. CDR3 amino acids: CASSFWREVRDTQYF. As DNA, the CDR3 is TGTGCCAGCAGTTTCTGGCGGGAGGTTAGAGATACGCAGTATTTT.

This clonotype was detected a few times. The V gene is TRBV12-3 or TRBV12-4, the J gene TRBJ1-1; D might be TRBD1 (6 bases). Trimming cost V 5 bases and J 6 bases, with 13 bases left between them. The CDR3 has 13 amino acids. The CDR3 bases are TGTGCCAGCAGTCCGCACAGGGACTCTGAAGCTTTCTTT. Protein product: CASSPHRDSEAFF.

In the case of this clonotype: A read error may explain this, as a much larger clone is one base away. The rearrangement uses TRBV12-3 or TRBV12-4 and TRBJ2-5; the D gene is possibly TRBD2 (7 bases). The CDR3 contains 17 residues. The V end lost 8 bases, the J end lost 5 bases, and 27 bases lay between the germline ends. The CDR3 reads CASAPRSGGAKGETQYF. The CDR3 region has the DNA TGTGCCAGCGCCCCCAGGTCGGGGGGCGCGAAGGGGGAGACCCAGTACTTC.

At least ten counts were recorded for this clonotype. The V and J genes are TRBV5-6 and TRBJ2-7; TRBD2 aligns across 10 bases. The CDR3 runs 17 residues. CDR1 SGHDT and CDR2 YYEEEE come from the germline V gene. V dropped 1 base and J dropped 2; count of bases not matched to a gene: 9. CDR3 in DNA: TGTGCCAGCAGCTTGAAGAGCGGGAGGGCCTCCGCCTACGAGCAGTACTTC. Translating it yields CASSLKSGRASAYEQYF.

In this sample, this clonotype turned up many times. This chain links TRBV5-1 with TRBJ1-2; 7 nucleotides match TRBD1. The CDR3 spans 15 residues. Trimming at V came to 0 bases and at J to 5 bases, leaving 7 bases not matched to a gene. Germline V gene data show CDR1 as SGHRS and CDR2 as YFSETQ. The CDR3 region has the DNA TGCGCCAGCAGCTTGGGACAGGGTTCCCCTTATGGCTACACCTTC. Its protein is CASSLGQGSPYGYTF.